This T cell receptor beta chain was profiled in a study of T cells in Graves' hyperthyroidism and ophthalmopathy. RNA transcripts were the template for amplifying TCR beta CDR3 regions. During a first-round RT-PCR of the TCR CDR3, the HTBI primer set was used. TCRdb reanalysed the multiplex PCR reads using MiXCR and keeps one entry per CDR3 protein. Altogether about 660,000 distinct CDR3 sequences are present, 45% being singletons, with the ten largest covering about 7%. Study observations and caveats: Ophthalmopathy onset followed model prediction by a median approximately six months. In the blood, most expanded thyroid clonotypes above 0.001 appeared as well.

The CDR3 has 17 residues. Per the germline V gene, CDR1 is SGHRS and CDR2 is YFSETQ. V lost 5 bases and J lost 3; bases outside the gene matches: 9. Turning to this clonotype: Its target is not known.

Each diagnosis was grounded in clinical symptoms, serum thyroxine and TRAb, thyroid ultrasound, and orbital computed tomography. The source of this sequence is an adult man with Graves' disease, either hyperthyroidism or ophthalmopathy (not recorded which). The material sequenced was peripheral blood or thyroid tissue (not recorded which). This sequence joins TRBV5-1 and TRBJ2-7, with 15 bases fitting TRBD2. Here the CDR3 reads CASSPGLAGGAIYEQYF. The CDR3, as DNA: TGCGCCAGCAGTCCGGGACTAGCGGGAGGCGCGATCTACGAGCAGTACTTC. The full variable domain, in which reference TRBV5-1 and TRBJ2-7 provide the parts outside the CDR3, is KAGVTQTPRYLIKTRGQQVTLSCSPISGHRSVSWYQQTPGQGLQFLFEYFSETQRNKGNFPGRFSGRQFSNSRSEMNVSTLELGDSALYLCASSPGLAGGAIYEQYFGPGTRLTVT.